Shown below are 31 T cell receptor beta chains from a single sample sequenced in a study of early T cells in non-severe SARS-CoV-2 infection. One entry per CDR3 protein results from TCRdb running MiXCR on the 5' RACE reads. Among about 45,000 distinct CDR3 sequences listed, around a tenth were seen once. Sequenced sample: whole blood. The receptors derive from an adult who was a healthcare worker with PCR-confirmed SARS-CoV-2 infection or an uninfected control (not recorded which).

This clonotype was recorded at least ten times. The V gene is TRBV3-1, the J gene TRBJ2-2; no clear D. The length of the CDR3 is 13 residues. The V and J ends lost 1 base and 6 bases respectively, with 6 bases between them. Germline lookup yields CDR1 LGHDT and CDR2 YNNKEL (reference sequence). DNA for the CDR3: TGTGCCAGCAGCCAAGGGATTCCCGGGGAGCTGTTTTTT. Translation gives CASSQGIPGELFF.

This chain links TRBV12-3 or TRBV12-4 with TRBJ1-1; D unresolved. V was trimmed by 7 bases and J by 8 bases, leaving 29 bases between them. The CDR3 spans 17 residues. The CDR3 DNA follows: TGTGCCAGCACCCCAAGTAGGATCAGGTCGGAAGCCGTAGAAGCTTTCTTT. Its protein product is CASTPSRIRSEAVEAFF.

This clonotype was detected ten times or more. The J gene is TRBJ2-3, the V gene TRBV29-1, with a tentative D call TRBD1 (6 bases). V lost 7 bases to trimming and J lost 0 bases, with 14 bases between them. Germline V gene sequence: CDR1 SQVTM, CDR2 ANQGSEA. The CDR3 spans 14 residues. The CDR3 DNA sequence: TGCAGCGCCGTACAGGGCCAAAGCACAGATACGCAGTATTTT. Translating it yields CSAVQGQSTDTQYF.

This chain joins TRBV28 and TRBJ2-7; 12 nucleotides agree with TRBD1. CDR1 and CDR2 (germline): MDHEN, SYDVKM. Trimming took 4 bases from V and 6 from J; bases not matched to a gene: 10. This CDR3 contains 16 residues. CDR3 nucleotides: TGTGCCAGCAGTTCACTAGCTGGGACAGGGGGCGGCGAGCAGTACTTC. The encoded protein is CASSSLAGTGGGEQYF.

Many counts were recorded for this clonotype. V is TRBV14 and J is TRBJ2-1; 8 bases align to TRBD2. Germline assignment: CDR1 SGHDN and CDR2 FVKESK. The CDR3 extends over 16 amino acids. The ends lost 5 bases at V and 10 bases at J; junction bases unmatched: 16. CDR3 coding DNA: TGTGCCAGCAGCAATACGGGTTTGGCGGGAGGTCAGGAGCAGTTCTTC. Amino acids: CASSNTGLAGGQEQFF.

The chain combines TRBV7-9 with TRBJ1-2, with 9 bases identical to TRBD1. Germline loops: CDR1 SEHNR, CDR2 FQNEAQ (reference sequence). Trimming at V came to 4 bases and at J to 2 bases, leaving 5 bases not matched to a gene. The CDR3 sequence is 15 residues long. CDR3 region: CASSSAGTGNYGYTF. The CDR3 DNA reads TGTGCCAGCAGCTCCGCCGGGACAGGGAACTATGGCTACACCTTC.

This clonotype was counted many times. The chain carries TRBV28 and TRBJ2-1, with D tentatively TRBD1 (6 bases). This CDR3 has 15 residues. Trimming stripped 6 bases from V and 1 base from J, with 13 bases between. CDR1 is MDHEN, CDR2 SYDVKM, per germline. The CDR3 here is CASSPGVNSYNEQFF. As DNA, the CDR3 is TGTGCCAGCAGCCCAGGGGTTAATTCCTACAATGAGCAGTTCTTC.

The V gene is TRBV5-5, the J gene TRBJ2-7; possibly TRBD1 for D (6 bases). Trimming stripped 1 base from V and 6 bases from J, with 11 bases between. The germline V gene encodes CDR1 SGHKS and CDR2 YYEKEE (reference sequence). The CDR3 totals 13 residues. This chain's CDR3 is CASSLWGRAEQYF. The CDR3 DNA reads TGTGCCAGCAGCTTGTGGGGGCGCGCCGAGCAGTACTTC.

The rearrangement uses TRBV7-2 and TRBJ1-4; D remains ambiguous. Per germline, CDR1 SGHTA and CDR2 FQGNSA. The V and J ends lost 1 base and 8 bases respectively, with 14 bases between them. This CDR3 region has 15 residues. Here the CDR3 DNA reads TGTGCCAGCAGCTTAGTCGCGGGTTTGAGCGAAAAACTGTTTTTT. Amino acid sequence: CASSLVAGLSEKLFF.

A few counts support this clonotype. The chain has TRBV7-9 and TRBJ2-5; 8 nucleotides agree with TRBD2. The ends lost 4 bases at V and 3 bases at J; junction bases unmatched: 4. CDR3 length: 14 residues. Germline assignment: CDR1 SEHNR and CDR2 FQNEAQ (reference sequence). The CDR3 DNA reads as TGTGCCAGCAGCTCGGGACTAGGAAAAGAGACCCAGTACTTC. As protein: CASSSGLGKETQYF.

This clonotype was seen at least ten times. J is TRBJ2-5 and V is TRBV7-2, with TRBD1 matching over 9 bases. This CDR3 contains 15 residues. The germline V gene encodes CDR1 SGHTA and CDR2 FQGNSA. The junction had 7 bases not matched to a gene; V was cut back by 3 bases and J by 5 bases. The CDR3 DNA reads as TGTGCCAGCAGCTTTAGACAGGGGGGATCGGAGACCCAGTACTTC. It encodes CASSFRQGGSETQYF. Using reference TRBV7-2 and TRBJ2-5 for the parts outside the CDR3, the full variable domain is GAGVSQSPSNKVTEKGKDVELRCDPISGHTALYWYRQSLGQGLEFLIYFQGNSAPDKSGLPSDRFSAERTGGSVSTLTIQRTQQEDSAVYLCASSFRQGGSETQYFGPGTRLLVL.

This clonotype showed up just a few times. This chain connects TRBV7-2 to TRBJ1-4, with D perhaps TRBD1 (5 bases). The CDR3 length is 11 residues. The germline V gene encodes CDR1 SGHTA and CDR2 FQGNSA. The V end lost 5 bases, the J end lost 12 bases, and 10 bases lay between the germline ends. The CDR3 sequence is CASSPARELFF. The CDR3 DNA is TGTGCCAGCAGCCCAGCCAGGGAACTGTTTTTT.

The chain carries TRBV20-1 and TRBJ1-2, with D possibly matching TRBD1 (5 bases). The CDR3 sequence is 16 residues long. Looked up from germline, CDR1 is DFQATT and CDR2 is SNEGSKA (reference sequence). V gave up 3 bases and J gave up 0 bases, with 17 bases separating them. CDR3 region: CSASTTTGLANYGYTF. CDR3 DNA sequence: TGCAGTGCTAGTACGACCACAGGACTAGCTAACTATGGCTACACCTTC.

The CDR3 DNA sequence: TGTGCCAGCTCGCCCCGTGCGGGGGACAATGAGCAGTTCTTC. Protein sequence: CASSPRAGDNEQFF. The V gene is TRBV18, the J gene TRBJ2-1, with 7 bases aligning to TRBD2. Germline V lookup: CDR1 KGHSH, CDR2 LQKENI. The CDR3 length is 14 residues. V lost 6 bases, J lost 5 bases, and 7 bases stayed unmatched.

This clonotype was counted many times. V is TRBV18 and J is TRBJ2-1, with 11 bases identical to TRBD2. Germline V lookup: CDR1 KGHSH, CDR2 LQKENI. The CDR3 is 17 amino acids. Unmatched junction bases numbered 4, after V lost 1 base and J lost 2 bases. In DNA, the CDR3 is TGTGCCAGCTCACCACGGCTAGCGGGAGGACCCTACAATGAGCAGTTCTTC. Translating gives CASSPRLAGGPYNEQFF.

In its sample, this clonotype was seen many times. The gene calls are TRBV20-1 and TRBJ2-1; D gene ambiguous. This CDR3 has 11 residues. V lost 3 bases and J lost 2, with 2 bases in between. The germline CDR1 and CDR2 sequences are DFQATT and SNEGSKA (reference sequence). The CDR3 loop reads CSARAYNEQFF. The CDR3 bases are TGCAGTGCTAGGGCCTACAATGAGCAGTTCTTC.

The V gene is TRBV28, the J gene TRBJ2-2; D remains ambiguous. The CDR3 sequence is 13 residues long. Looked up from germline, CDR1 is MDHEN and CDR2 is SYDVKM. Trimming cost V 4 bases and J 6 bases, with 9 bases left between them. DNA of the CDR3: TGTGCCAGCAGTTCCACTCCCGCCGGGGAGCTGTTTTTT. It yields the protein CASSSTPAGELFF.

This clonotype was counted many times. This chain links TRBV28 with TRBJ2-7; 11 bases align to TRBD2. CDR1 and CDR2 from the germline V gene are MDHEN and SYDVKM. The length of the CDR3 is 12 residues. After removal of 11 bases from V and 5 bases from J, the junction contained 5 bases not matched to a gene. Here the CDR3 DNA reads TGTGCCGGCGGGACTAGCGGAAACGAGCAGTACTTC. It specifies CAGGTSGNEQYF. Variable domain in full (rest from reference TRBV28 and TRBJ2-7): DVKVTQSSRYLVKRTGEKVFLECVQDMDHENMFWYRQDPGLGLRLIYFSYDVKMKEKGDIPEGYSVSREKKERFSLILESASTNQTSMYLCAGGTSGNEQYFGPGTRLTVT.

This sequence joins TRBV20-1 and TRBJ1-1, with unresolved D. The length of the CDR3 is 10 residues. CDR1 is DFQATT and CDR2 is SNEGSKA in the germline V gene (reference sequence). V was trimmed by 3 bases and J by 7 bases, leaving 6 bases between them. This CDR3 reads CSASSIEAFF. The CDR3, as DNA: TGCAGTGCTAGTTCCATTGAAGCTTTCTTT.

J is TRBJ1-2 and V is TRBV28, with 9 bases aligning to TRBD1. CDR1 is MDHEN and CDR2 is SYDVKM in the germline V gene. The CDR3 runs to 15 residues. V lost 7 bases, J lost 8 bases, and 14 bases stayed unmatched. The CDR3 DNA sequence: TGTGCCAGCATCCCGGGGGGACAGGGTATCTACGGCTACACCTTC. Its protein is CASIPGGQGIYGYTF.

Regarding this clonotype: This may arise from a read error, as a much more abundant clone is one base away. The chain has TRBV11-2 and TRBJ1-1; D gene uncertain. The CDR3 loop spans 14 amino acids. V lost 3 bases, J lost 1 base, and 9 bases lay in between. Germline CDR1 is SGHAT and CDR2 is FQNNGV. The CDR3 here is CASSLGNQNTEAFF. The CDR3, as DNA: TGTGCCAGCAGCTTGGGGAACCAGAACACTGAAGCTTTCTTT.

This clonotype was detected many times. The rearrangement joins TRBV11-2 to TRBJ2-3, with 8 bases that match TRBD2. V gave up 0 bases and J gave up 12 bases; unmatched junction bases: 5. The CDR3 contains 13 residues. Germline V gene sequence: CDR1 SGHAT, CDR2 FQNNGV. This CDR3 is CASSLEAAGDQYF. CDR3 nucleotide sequence: TGTGCCAGCAGCTTAGAGGCAGCGGGAGATCAGTATTTT.

This clonotype was recorded a few times. The chain combines TRBV5-6 with TRBJ2-1, with 11 positions matching TRBD1. The CDR3 runs 14 residues. V was pared by 4 bases and J by 8 bases, with 5 bases of the junction left unmatched. In germline, CDR1 is SGHDT, CDR2 YYEEEE. CDR3 DNA sequence: TGTGCCAGCAGCGCCGGACAGGGGGCGGATGAGCAGTTCTTC. Protein sequence: CASSAGQGADEQFF.

This clonotype was seen a few times. This rearrangement joins TRBV19 to TRBJ1-5; D is unresolved. This CDR3 is 14 amino acids long. Trimming removed 6 bases from V and 1 base from J, with 10 bases in between. CDR1 is LNHDA and CDR2 is SQIVND in the germline V gene (reference sequence). The CDR3 DNA reads as TGTGCCAGTAGAAGAACGGGGAGCAATCAGCCCCAGCATTTT. It is translated as CASRRTGSNQPQHF.

This clonotype was recorded many times. The genes are TRBV6-6 and TRBJ1-1; 11 nucleotides match TRBD1. The germline V gene encodes CDR1 MNHNY and CDR2 SVGAGI (reference sequence). The V and J ends lost 5 bases and 0 bases, in that order; junction bases with no gene match: 11. CDR3 length: 18 residues. The CDR3 loop is CASSPFGQGALMNTEAFF. CDR3 nucleotide sequence: TGTGCCAGCAGTCCTTTCGGACAGGGGGCCCTAATGAACACTGAAGCTTTCTTT.

The CDR3: CASSYSKDTQYF. The CDR3 DNA is TGTGCCAGCAGTTACTCCAAAGATACGCAGTATTTT. This sequence joins TRBV6-2 or TRBV6-3 and TRBJ2-3; D is uncertain. Germline assignment: CDR1 MNHEY and CDR2 SVGEGT. The CDR3 is 12 amino acids. V was trimmed by 0 bases and J by 5 bases, leaving 3 bases between them.

This clonotype was counted ten times or more. The gene calls are TRBV18 and TRBJ2-3, with 14 bases aligning to TRBD2. This CDR3 contains 19 residues. V gave up 3 bases and J gave up 4 bases; unmatched junction bases: 12. Germline CDR1 reads KGHSH; CDR2 reads LQKENI. The chain's CDR3 is CASSPRYGTSGSVADTQYF. The DNA of the CDR3 is TGTGCCAGCTCACCGCGTTATGGGACTAGCGGGAGTGTGGCAGATACGCAGTATTTT. The full variable domain, its missing parts supplied by reference TRBV18 and TRBJ2-3, is NAGVMQNPRHLVRRRGQEARLRCSPMKGHSHVYWYRQLPEEGLKFMVYLQKENIIDESGMPKERFSAEFPKEGPSILRIQQVVRGDSAAYFCASSPRYGTSGSVADTQYFGPGTRLTVL.

In this sample, this clonotype turned up many times. J is TRBJ2-3 and V is TRBV5-4; tentatively, D is TRBD2 (5 bases). The V end lost 5 bases, the J end lost 2 bases, and 9 bases lay between the germline ends. Germline V gene data show CDR1 as SGHNT and CDR2 as YYREEE (reference sequence). The CDR3 runs to 13 residues. This CDR3 is CASSPGYTDTQYF. The CDR3 nucleotides read TGTGCCAGCAGTCCGGGGTACACAGATACGCAGTATTTT.

This clonotype occurred a few times. At one boundary the junction diverges from the germline segment, which might be a read error. The genes are TRBV6-1 and TRBJ2-5; 10 positions agree with TRBD2. Germline CDR1 MNHNS, CDR2 SASEGT. This CDR3 region has 17 residues. CDR3 DNA: TGTGCCAGCAGTGAAGTATCCTGGACTAGCGGCCAAGAGACTCAGTACTTC. Protein product: CASSEVSWTSGQETQYF.

This clonotype has a count of ten or more. The V and J genes are TRBV28 and TRBJ2-1; possibly TRBD1 for D (6 bases). The V gene's germline CDR1 is MDHEN and CDR2 SYDVKM. Trimming removed 1 base from V and 4 bases from J, with 11 bases in between. The CDR3 sequence is 15 residues long. The CDR3 protein is CASSLSPTGYNEQFF. CDR3 DNA sequence: TGTGCCAGCAGTTTATCACCTACAGGGTACAATGAGCAGTTCTTC.

Ten or more counts support this clonotype. V and J are TRBV28 and TRBJ2-2; D gene ambiguous. There are 16 residues in the CDR3. Deletions cut 4 bases from V and 3 bases from J, with 15 bases between. CDR1 MDHEN and CDR2 SYDVKM come from the germline V gene. The CDR3 loop reads CASSSVPGPDTGELFF. As DNA, the CDR3 is TGTGCCAGCAGTTCGGTCCCCGGTCCGGACACCGGGGAGCTGTTTTTT.